One and the same sample provided the 7 T cell receptor beta chains below, sequenced in a study of T cells in Graves' hyperthyroidism and ophthalmopathy. Amplified TCR beta CDR3 regions came from RNA transcripts. When the TCR CDR3 underwent first-round RT-PCR, the HTBI primer set was used. Via MiXCR, TCRdb re-called the multiplex PCR reads, giving one row per CDR3 protein. The sample includes 110,000 to 150,000 distinct CDR3 sequences, approximately 20% seen only once; the top ten take around two thirds. The sample consisted of blood. These receptor sequences come from a woman aged 45 to 65 with Graves' hyperthyroidism that later progressed to Graves' ophthalmopathy.

The J gene is TRBJ2-2, the V gene TRBV5-1; TRBD2 matches at 16 bases. The CDR3 spans 16 residues. V lost 3 bases, J lost 6 bases, and 2 bases stayed unmatched. CDR1 is SGHRS and CDR2 is YFSETQ in the germline V gene. The CDR3 loop is CASSSGLAGGPGELFF. CDR3 sequence (DNA): TGCGCCAGCAGCTCGGGACTAGCGGGAGGGCCCGGGGAGCTGTTTTTT.

In this sample, this clonotype turned up many times. This rearrangement joins TRBV27 to TRBJ2-7, with D uncertain. This CDR3 spans 12 amino acids. Trimming removed 3 bases at V and 2 bases at J, with 5 bases between. Germline lookup yields CDR1 MNHEY and CDR2 SMNVEV (reference sequence). DNA of the CDR3: TGTGCCAGCAGTTTGAAAACCTACGAGCAGTACTTC. It specifies CASSLKTYEQYF.

The table lists this clonotype with many counts. The chain couples TRBV2 to TRBJ2-4; 8 bases align to TRBD2. Germline V gene data show CDR1 as SNHLY and CDR2 as FYNNEI. V shed 1 base, J shed 0 bases, and the junction held 2 bases outside the gene matches. This CDR3 contains 16 residues. CDR3 sequence reads: CASSEGLAGAKNIQYF. CDR3 sequence (DNA): TGTGCCAGCAGTGAAGGGCTAGCGGGAGCCAAAAACATTCAGTACTTC.

The chain has TRBV5-1 and TRBJ1-2; TRBD1 matches at 9 bases. The CDR3 totals 16 residues. The V gene end was trimmed by 1 base and the J gene end by 6 bases; junction bases not matched to a gene: 10. Germline V gene sequence: CDR1 SGHRS, CDR2 YFSETQ. The CDR3 coding sequence is TGCGCCAGCAGCTTGATTGGGACAGGGAATGCGGATGGCTACACCTTC. The encoded protein is CASSLIGTGNADGYTF.

This chain uses TRBV7-9 with TRBJ1-1; possibly TRBD1 for D (5 bases). Trimming stripped 6 bases from V and 3 bases from J, with 14 bases between. The germline V gene has CDR1 SEHNR and CDR2 FQNEAQ (reference sequence). This CDR3 has 14 amino acids. The CDR3 is CASRRREGDTEAFF. CDR3 DNA: TGTGCCAGCAGGCGCAGGGAAGGGGACACTGAAGCTTTCTTT.

This clonotype was observed many times. CDR3 amino acids: CASSGDRGTNQPQHF. CDR3 nucleotides: TGTGCCAGCAGCGGTGACAGGGGTACCAATCAGCCCCAGCATTTT. V and J are TRBV2 and TRBJ1-5; 8 bases agree with TRBD1. The CDR3 is made up of 15 amino acids. The germline V gene has CDR1 SNHLY and CDR2 FYNNEI. J was trimmed by 3 bases and V by 6 bases; bases with no gene match: 7.

This clonotype was seen repeatedly, ten times or more. This rearrangement joins TRBV7-9 to TRBJ1-2; D possibly corresponds to TRBD1 (5 bases). The V gene's germline CDR1 is SEHNR and CDR2 FQNEAQ (reference sequence). Trimming stripped 6 bases from V and 7 bases from J, with 9 bases between. This CDR3 contains 11 residues. The CDR3 sequence is CASSLGGGYTF. CDR3 DNA: TGTGCCAGCAGTCTGGGGGGTGGCTACACCTTC.